This TCR beta chain was identified in a study of cytomegalovirus exposure and HLA in healthy donors. Study-wide results and limits: What a later analysis reportedly showed was that an Asian-associated ancestry cluster had fewer N-insertions than the approximately 670-donor mean. Analysis performed later showed TCR beta chains linked to HLA being more clonally expanded than equally common others. Per published accounts, TCR beta sequences correctly predicted the HLA-A and HLA-B alleles of most subjects.

With respect to this clone: The antigen is undetermined.

Germline values: CDR1 SNHLY, CDR2 FYNNEI. The CDR3 has 14 amino acids. Trimming pared 3 bases from V and 1 base from J, leaving 9 bases between. The PCR made use of 60 Vbeta and 13 Jbeta primers. Generated by immunoSEQ multiplex PCR, the TCRdb table keeps only in-frame clones and is missing some. The sample consists of roughly 77,000 clones, roughly two thirds of them appearing once. Sequencing input: PBMCs. The chain carries TRBV2 and TRBJ1-1; D perhaps matches TRBD1 (5 bases). This clonotype originated in a woman between 50 and 59 years old in good health and CMV-seropositive. CDR3 coding DNA: TGTGCCAGCAGTGATTGGGGCGGGAACACTGAAGCTTTCTTT. Protein: CASSDWGGNTEAFF. The entire variable domain, with the rest obtained from reference TRBV2 and TRBJ1-1, is as follows: EPEVTQTPSHQVTQMGQEVILRCVPISNHLYFYWYRQILGQKVEFLVSFYNNEISEKSEIFDDQFSVERPDGSNFTLKIRSTKLEDSAMYFCASSDWGGNTEAFFGQGTRLTVV.